This T cell receptor beta chain is from a study of regulatory T cells in long-lasting Graves disease. Described time point: persistent/refractory GD, antithyroid drugs over 5 years with positive TRAb. After RNA was extracted from PBMCs, the TCR library was made from it. Arm-PCR of CDR3 regions with iRepertoire HTBI primers generated TCR beta libraries. TCRdb re-called the multiplex PCR reads through MiXCR, storing one row per CDR3 protein. The table has fewer than 450,000 distinct CDR3 sequences, roughly 20% seen once. Sequences were derived from peripheral blood mononuclear cells (PBMCs), sampled when the disease was refractory, from a patient treated with antithyroid drugs. This clonotype was sampled from a female donor with Graves disease.

The CDR3 DNA is TGTGCCTGGAGTGGTATAGCCTACGAGCAGTACTTC. This translates into CAWSGIAYEQYF. J is TRBJ2-7 and V is TRBV30; D unresolved. V lost 1 base and J 2 bases, leaving 6 bases between the germline ends. The CDR3 has 12 amino acids. The germline gives CDR1 GTSNPN, CDR2 SVGIG (reference sequence).